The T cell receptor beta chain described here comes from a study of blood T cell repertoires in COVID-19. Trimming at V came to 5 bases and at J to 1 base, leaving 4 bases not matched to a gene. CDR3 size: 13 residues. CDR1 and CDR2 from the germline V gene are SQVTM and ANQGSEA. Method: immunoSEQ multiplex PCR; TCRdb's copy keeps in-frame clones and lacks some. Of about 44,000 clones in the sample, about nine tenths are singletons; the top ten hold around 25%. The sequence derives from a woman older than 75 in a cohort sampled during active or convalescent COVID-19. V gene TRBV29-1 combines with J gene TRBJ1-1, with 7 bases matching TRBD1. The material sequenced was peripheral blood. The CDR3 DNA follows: TGCAGCGTTTGGCAGGGGGAGAACACTGAAGCTTTCTTT. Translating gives CSVWQGENTEAFF. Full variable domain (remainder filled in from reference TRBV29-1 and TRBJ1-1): SAVISQKPSRDICQRGTSLTIQCQVDSQVTMMFWYRQQPGQSLTLIATANQGSEATYESGFVIDKFPISRPNLTFSTLTVSNMSPEDSSIYLCSVWQGENTEAFFGQGTRLTVV.